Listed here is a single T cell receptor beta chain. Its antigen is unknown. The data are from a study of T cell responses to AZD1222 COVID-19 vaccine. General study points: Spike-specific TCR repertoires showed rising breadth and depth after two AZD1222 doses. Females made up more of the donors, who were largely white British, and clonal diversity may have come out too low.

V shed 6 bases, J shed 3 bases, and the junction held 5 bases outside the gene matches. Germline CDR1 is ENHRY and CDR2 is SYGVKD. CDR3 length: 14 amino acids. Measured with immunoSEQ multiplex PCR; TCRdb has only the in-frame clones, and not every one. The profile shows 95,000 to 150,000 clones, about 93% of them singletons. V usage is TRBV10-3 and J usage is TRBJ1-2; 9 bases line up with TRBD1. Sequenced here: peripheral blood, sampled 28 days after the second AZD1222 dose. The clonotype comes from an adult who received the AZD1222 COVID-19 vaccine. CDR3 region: CAISSQGADYGYTF. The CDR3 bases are TGTGCCATCAGCTCACAGGGGGCGGACTATGGCTACACCTTC.